This T cell receptor (beta chain) stems from a study of a mutant IDH1 vaccine in newly diagnosed glioma. Study-wide context: Vaccination followed radiotherapy alone by 4-6 weeks, or accompanied temozolomide cycles. Those enrolled had earlier been treated with radiotherapy, temozolomide, or both, mostly both. Study-wide results and limits: Altogether, 80% to 95% of patients exhibited vaccine-induced immune responses. Pseudoprogression appears to have had no connection to changes in top peripheral T cell clonotypes.

Using immunoSEQ multiplex PCR, the repertoire was profiled, and TCRdb retains in-frame clones only, with some absent. Of some 51,000 clones in the sample, around four fifths were seen once. Time point noted: week 5, during vaccination. One vaccine dose held 300 ug of mutant IDH1 20-mer peptide and came with topical imiquimod. Trimming cost V 1 base and J 1 base; bases outside gene matches: 1. Germline CDR1 SNHLY, CDR2 FYNNEI. This CDR3 comprises 15 residues. This clone was seen just once. Its antigen is still unknown. Sequenced material: PBMCs, taken from a glioma patient whose treatment included an IDH1 peptide vaccine. The sequence derives from a man aged 45-65 years with glioma. The chain employs TRBV2 and TRBJ2-1; TRBD1 matches at 7 bases. CDR3 nucleotides: TGTGCCAGCAGTGAAGAGGGGGCATCCTACAATGAGCAGTTCTTC. Translating gives CASSEEGASYNEQFF.